This entry lists 14 T cell receptor beta chains sequenced from one sample in a study of radiotherapy plus CTLA-4 blockade in lung cancer. Clones were read by immunoSEQ multiplex PCR, and TCRdb kept only the in-frame ones, dropping some. Of more than 50,000 clones in the sample, approximately 76% are singletons; the top ten hold 2.9%. This sample comprised peripheral blood, obtained from a patient treated with radiotherapy plus ipilimumab. The receptors stem from a human donor with non-small cell lung cancer who had a complete response to radiotherapy plus ipilimumab.

The chain combines TRBV7-9 with TRBJ1-2, with D hard to call. The CDR3 extends over 14 amino acids. V lost 3 bases, J lost 0 bases, and 8 bases lay in between. Germline V gene data show CDR1 as SEHNR and CDR2 as FQNEAQ (reference sequence). CDR3 amino acids: CASSFIRANYGYTF. Written as DNA, the CDR3 is TGTGCCAGCAGCTTCATCCGAGCTAACTATGGCTACACCTTC.

V and J are TRBV6-5 and TRBJ2-3; no clear D gene. The CDR3 has 12 residues. Germline assignment: CDR1 MNHEY and CDR2 SVGAGI. V was clipped by 8 bases and J by 0 bases, with 6 bases between them. In DNA form, the CDR3 reads TGTGCCAGCCGCGCTAGCACAGATACGCAGTATTTT. Encoded protein: CASRASTDTQYF.

This clone was counted a few times. This sequence joins TRBV27 and TRBJ1-1; the match to TRBD1 covers 10 bases. The CDR3 totals 17 residues. CDR1 is MNHEY and CDR2 is SMNVEV in the germline V gene (reference sequence). V trimming: 0 bases; J trimming: 10 bases; junction bases outside the gene matches: 14. This CDR3 reads CASSLSKTYPGQGRAFF. CDR3 in DNA: TGTGCCAGCAGTTTATCGAAAACCTACCCGGGACAGGGGAGAGCTTTCTTT.

The rearrangement links TRBV10-2 to TRBJ1-3; D unresolved. V was shortened by 6 bases and J by 0 bases, with 9 bases between the two germline ends. CDR1 WSHSY and CDR2 SAAADI come from the germline V gene. The CDR3 is 14 amino acids. The CDR3 loop reads CASSLDTSGNTIYF. The CDR3 DNA follows: TGCGCCAGCAGCCTCGACACCTCTGGAAACACCATATATTTT.

The V call is TRBV30, the J call TRBJ1-6, with TRBD1 as a possible D gene (6 bases). The CDR3 spans 15 residues. The germline CDR1 and CDR2 sequences are GTSNPN and SVGIG (reference sequence). The ends were cut back, 0 bases at V and 6 bases at J, with 12 bases in the middle. As DNA, the CDR3 is TGTGCCTGGAGTGTTTCAGGGGCGAGTAATTCACCCCTCCACTTT. Its protein is CAWSVSGASNSPLHF.

This chain links TRBV19 with TRBJ1-2; a possible D gene is TRBD1 (5 bases). CDR1 is LNHDA, CDR2 SQIVND, per germline (reference sequence). There are 12 residues in the CDR3. The V end was cut by 8 bases, the J end by 4 bases, with 11 bases between. Here the CDR3 reads CASSKDSYGYTF. DNA of the CDR3: TGTGCCAGTTCAAAAGACAGCTATGGCTACACCTTC.

This chain uses TRBV25-1 with TRBJ2-3; the D gene is possibly TRBD1 (5 bases). The germline V and J ends were trimmed by 0 bases and 2 bases, with 12 bases remaining between them. The CDR3 consists of 16 residues. Per the germline V gene, CDR1 is MGHDK and CDR2 is SYGVNS. CDR3 protein: CASSEYRGGNTDTQYF. CDR3 coding DNA: TGTGCCAGCAGTGAATATAGGGGCGGAAACACAGATACGCAGTATTTT.

This clone was detected only once. This rearrangement joins TRBV6-1 to TRBJ2-1; D not certain. Trimming left V 2 bases short and J 8 bases short, with 13 bases between. Germline-derived CDR1 and CDR2 are MNHNS and SASEGT. The CDR3 is made up of 14 amino acids. The CDR3 region is CASSEPSGPYEQFF. Here the CDR3 DNA reads TGTGCCAGCAGTGAACCCTCCGGTCCCTATGAGCAGTTCTTC.

V usage is TRBV16 and J usage is TRBJ2-7; D possibly corresponds to TRBD1 (5 bases). Trimming shortened V by 0 bases and J by 3 bases, and 9 bases separated the two germline ends. This CDR3 is built from 14 residues. Per the germline V gene, CDR1 is KGHSY and CDR2 is FQNENV. This CDR3 is CASSQSSRVYEQYF. The CDR3 region has the DNA TGTGCCAGCAGCCAATCAAGCAGGGTCTACGAGCAGTACTTC.

This chain joins TRBV28 and TRBJ2-7; 10 nucleotides match TRBD2. Per germline, CDR1 MDHEN and CDR2 SYDVKM. Losses at the gene ends were 6 bases for V and 4 bases for J; bases not matched to a gene: 9. This CDR3 region has 15 residues. The CDR3 is CASRAAATSGYEQYF. The CDR3 DNA reads TGTGCCAGCAGAGCGGCCGCGACTAGCGGGTACGAGCAGTACTTC.

V gene TRBV6-5 combines with J gene TRBJ2-2; D perhaps matches TRBD2 (6 bases). Looked up from germline, CDR1 is MNHEY and CDR2 is SVGAGI. This CDR3 has 15 amino acids. Trimming removed 2 bases from V and 5 bases from J, with 12 bases in between. Written as DNA, the CDR3 is TGTGCCAGCAGTTACGGGACTCAGAGGACCGGGGAGCTGTTTTTT. Amino acids: CASSYGTQRTGELFF.

The V call is TRBV7-9, the J call TRBJ1-3; D call uncertain. This CDR3 spans 14 amino acids. Germline-derived CDR1 and CDR2 are SEHNR and FQNEAQ (reference sequence). V lost 5 bases, J lost 4 bases, and 12 bases lay in between. The CDR3 region has the DNA TGTGCCAGCAGCCCCCGAGCTGCGGGAAACACCATATATTTT. Amino acid sequence: CASSPRAAGNTIYF.

The rearrangement joins TRBV30 to TRBJ2-2; D is unclear. The CDR3 sequence is 14 residues long. The germline gives CDR1 GTSNPN, CDR2 SVGIG (reference sequence). The germline V and J ends were trimmed by 4 bases and 0 bases, with 9 bases remaining between them. CDR3 DNA: TGTGCCTGGAAGTTGCGCACGAACACCGGGGAGCTGTTTTTT. This gives the protein CAWKLRTNTGELFF.

Remarks on this clone: Germline and junction disagree at one end, which may indicate a read error. The same CDR3 can be traced to other DNA sequences in this sample. The CDR3 sequence: CAWRPGGGTYGTSNSPLHF. In nucleotides, the CDR3 is TGTGCCTGGAGACCCGGAGGAGGTACTTATGGGACATCAAATTCCCCCCTCCACTTT. The chain is built from TRBV30 and TRBJ1-6, with D possibly matching TRBD1 (6 bases). There are 19 residues in the CDR3. Per germline, CDR1 GTSNPN and CDR2 SVGIG (reference sequence).